This entry describes one TCR beta chain. What it binds is unknown. Primers: 60 Vbeta forward and 13 Jbeta reverse. Some clones are missing from TCRdb's copy, which holds only in-frame ones; the method was immunoSEQ multiplex PCR. The table lists about 170,000 clones, about 81% of them singletons. The data were taken from a study of cytomegalovirus exposure and HLA in healthy donors. Findings of the study overall: Common viral pathogens were later found to be apparently linked to several of the most significant clusters. It was likely that a cluster of highly shared sequence variants was a sequencing artifact.

Sequenced sample: PBMCs. The sequence derives from a woman aged 18-29 years in good health and CMV-seronegative.

The CDR3 loop reads CASTLGTGGYEQYF. In DNA form, the CDR3 reads TGCGCCAGCACCCTCGGGACAGGGGGCTACGAGCAGTACTTC. This chain links TRBV4-1 with TRBJ2-7; 11 bases are shared with TRBD1. CDR3 length: 14 amino acids. Germline V gene lookup returns CDR1 MGHRA and CDR2 YSYEKL. The trim removed 7 bases at V and 3 bases at J, leaving 5 bases unmatched.